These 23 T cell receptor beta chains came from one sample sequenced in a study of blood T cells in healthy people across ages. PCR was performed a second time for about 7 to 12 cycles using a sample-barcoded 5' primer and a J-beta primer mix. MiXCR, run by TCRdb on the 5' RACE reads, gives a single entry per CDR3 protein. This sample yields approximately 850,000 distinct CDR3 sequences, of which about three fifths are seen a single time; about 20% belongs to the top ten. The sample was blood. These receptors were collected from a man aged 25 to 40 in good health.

The CDR3 protein is CASLTPLGDGYTF. The CDR3 coding sequence is TGTGCCAGCTTGACTCCCCTAGGTGATGGCTACACCTTC. The chain uses TRBV6-5 and TRBJ1-2; D ambiguous. This CDR3 has 13 amino acids. V was cut by 8 bases and J by 6 bases, with 16 bases left in between. From germline, CDR1 is MNHEY and CDR2 SVGAGI.

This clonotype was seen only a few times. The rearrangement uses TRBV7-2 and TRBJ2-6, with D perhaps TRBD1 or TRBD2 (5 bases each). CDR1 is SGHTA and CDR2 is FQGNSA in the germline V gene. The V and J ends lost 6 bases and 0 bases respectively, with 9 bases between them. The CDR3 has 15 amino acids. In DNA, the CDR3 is TGTGCCAGCAGTAGAGGGGTCTCTGGGGCCAACGTCCTGACTTTC. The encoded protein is CASSRGVSGANVLTF.

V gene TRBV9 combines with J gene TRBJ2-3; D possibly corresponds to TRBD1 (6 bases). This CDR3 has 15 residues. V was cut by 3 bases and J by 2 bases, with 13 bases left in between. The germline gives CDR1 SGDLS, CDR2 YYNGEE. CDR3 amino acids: CASSARGQPTDTQYF. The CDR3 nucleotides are TGTGCCAGCAGCGCCAGGGGTCAACCCACAGATACGCAGTATTTT.

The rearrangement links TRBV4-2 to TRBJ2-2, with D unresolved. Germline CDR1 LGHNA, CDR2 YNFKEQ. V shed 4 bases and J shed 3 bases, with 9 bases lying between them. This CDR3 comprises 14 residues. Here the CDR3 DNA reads TGTGCCAGCAGCCCTCGCGAGGACACCGGGGAGCTGTTTTTT. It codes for CASSPREDTGELFF.

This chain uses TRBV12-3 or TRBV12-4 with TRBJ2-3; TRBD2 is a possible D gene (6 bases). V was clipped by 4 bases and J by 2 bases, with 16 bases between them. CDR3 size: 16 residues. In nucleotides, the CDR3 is TGTGCCAGCAGTTCCCGCCTAGCGAGGGCCACAGATACGCAGTATTTT. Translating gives CASSSRLARATDTQYF.

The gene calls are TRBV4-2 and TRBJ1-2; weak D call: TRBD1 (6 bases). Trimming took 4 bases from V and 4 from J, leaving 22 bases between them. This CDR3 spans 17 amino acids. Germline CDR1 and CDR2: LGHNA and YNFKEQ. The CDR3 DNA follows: TGTGCCAGCAGCCCCACCTCAAAGCCCGACAGGACCTATGGCTACACCTTC. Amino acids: CASSPTSKPDRTYGYTF.

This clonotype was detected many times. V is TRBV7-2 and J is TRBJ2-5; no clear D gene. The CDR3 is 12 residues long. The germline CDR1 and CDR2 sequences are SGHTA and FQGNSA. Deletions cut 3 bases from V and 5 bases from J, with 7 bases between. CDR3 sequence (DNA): TGTGCCAGCAGCTTCTTATGGGAGACCCAGTACTTC. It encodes CASSFLWETQYF.

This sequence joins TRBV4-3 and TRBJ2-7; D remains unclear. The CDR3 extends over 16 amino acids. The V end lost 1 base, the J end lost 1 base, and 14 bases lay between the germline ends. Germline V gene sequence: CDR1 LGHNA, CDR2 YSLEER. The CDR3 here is CASSQALSRFSYEQYF. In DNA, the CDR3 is TGCGCCAGCAGCCAAGCGCTTTCTAGGTTTTCCTACGAGCAGTACTTC.

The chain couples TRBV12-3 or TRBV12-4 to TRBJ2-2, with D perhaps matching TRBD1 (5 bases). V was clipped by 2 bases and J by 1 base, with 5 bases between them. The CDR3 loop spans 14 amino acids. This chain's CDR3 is CASSLQGNTGELFF. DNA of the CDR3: TGTGCCAGCAGTTTACAGGGGAACACCGGGGAGCTGTTTTTT.

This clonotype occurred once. The CDR3 region has the DNA TGTGCCAGCAGTTCCACAGGGATAATGAACACTGAAGCTTTCTTT. This translates into CASSSTGIMNTEAFF. V usage is TRBV6-5 and J usage is TRBJ1-1, with a weak D call TRBD1 (6 bases). The CDR3 length is 15 residues. V lost 4 bases and J 0 bases, leaving 12 bases between the germline ends. Germline-derived CDR1 and CDR2 are MNHEY and SVGAGI.

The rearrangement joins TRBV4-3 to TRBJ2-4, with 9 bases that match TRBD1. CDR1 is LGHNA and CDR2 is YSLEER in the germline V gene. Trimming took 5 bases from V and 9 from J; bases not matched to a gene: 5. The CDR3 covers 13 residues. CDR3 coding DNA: TGCGCCAGCAGCAACAAACAGGGGGCCATTCAGTACTTC. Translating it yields CASSNKQGAIQYF.

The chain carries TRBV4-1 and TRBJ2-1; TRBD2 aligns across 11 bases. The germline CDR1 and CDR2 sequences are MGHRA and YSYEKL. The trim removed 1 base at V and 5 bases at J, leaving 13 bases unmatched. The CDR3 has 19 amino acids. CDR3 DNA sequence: TGCGCCAGCAGCCAAGTCCTTCTTGTGGCGACTAGCGGGAACAATGAGCAGTTCTTC. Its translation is CASSQVLLVATSGNNEQFF.

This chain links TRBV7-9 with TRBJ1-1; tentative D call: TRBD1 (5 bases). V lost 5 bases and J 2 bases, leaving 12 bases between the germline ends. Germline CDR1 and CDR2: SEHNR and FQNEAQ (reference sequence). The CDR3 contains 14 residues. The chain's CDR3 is CASSLDSYNTEAFF. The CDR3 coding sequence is TGTGCCAGCAGCCTTGACAGCTACAACACTGAAGCTTTCTTT.

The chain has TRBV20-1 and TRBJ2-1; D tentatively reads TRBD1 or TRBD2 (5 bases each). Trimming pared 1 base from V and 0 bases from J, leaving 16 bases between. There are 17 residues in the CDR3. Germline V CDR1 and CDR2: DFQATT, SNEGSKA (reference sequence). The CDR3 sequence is CSARVSMRGFSYNEQFF. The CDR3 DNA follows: TGCAGTGCTAGAGTCTCCATGAGGGGCTTCTCCTACAATGAGCAGTTCTTC.

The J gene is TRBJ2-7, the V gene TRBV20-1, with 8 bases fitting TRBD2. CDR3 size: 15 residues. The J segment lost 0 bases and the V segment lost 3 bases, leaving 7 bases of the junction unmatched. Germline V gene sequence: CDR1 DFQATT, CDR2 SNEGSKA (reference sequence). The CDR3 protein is CSASGLAGSSYEQYF. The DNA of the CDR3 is TGCAGTGCTAGTGGGCTAGCGGGCAGCTCCTACGAGCAGTACTTC.

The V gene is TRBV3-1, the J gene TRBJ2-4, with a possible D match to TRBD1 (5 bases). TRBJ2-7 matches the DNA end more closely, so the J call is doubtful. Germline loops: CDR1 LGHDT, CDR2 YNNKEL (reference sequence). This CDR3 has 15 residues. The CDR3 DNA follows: TGTGCCAGCAGCCAAGATCCCCAGGGAACCAACGAGCAGTACTTC. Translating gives CASSQDPQGTNEQYF.

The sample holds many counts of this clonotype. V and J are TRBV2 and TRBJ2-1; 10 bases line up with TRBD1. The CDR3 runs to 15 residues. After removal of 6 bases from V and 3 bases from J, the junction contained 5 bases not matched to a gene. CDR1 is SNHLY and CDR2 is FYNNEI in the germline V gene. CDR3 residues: CASRLGTGDYNEQFF. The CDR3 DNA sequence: TGTGCCAGCAGATTGGGGACAGGGGACTACAATGAGCAGTTCTTC. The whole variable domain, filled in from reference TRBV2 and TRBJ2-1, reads EPEVTQTPSHQVTQMGQEVILRCVPISNHLYFYWYRQILGQKVEFLVSFYNNEISEKSEIFDDQFSVERPDGSNFTLKIRSTKLEDSAMYFCASRLGTGDYNEQFFGPGTRLTVL.

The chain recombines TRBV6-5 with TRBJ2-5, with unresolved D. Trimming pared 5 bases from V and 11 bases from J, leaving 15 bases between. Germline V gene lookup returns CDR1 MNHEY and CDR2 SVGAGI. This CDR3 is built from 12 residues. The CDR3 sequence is CASSPSANEQYF. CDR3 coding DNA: TGTGCCAGCAGTCCGTCAGCCAATGAGCAGTACTTC.

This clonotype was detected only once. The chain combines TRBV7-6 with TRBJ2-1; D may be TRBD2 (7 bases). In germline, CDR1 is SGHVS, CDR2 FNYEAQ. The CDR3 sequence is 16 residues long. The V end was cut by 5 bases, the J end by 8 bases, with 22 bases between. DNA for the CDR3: TGTGCCAGCAGCCCTTCGGGGGCGGGAGCTTCCCATGAGCAGTTCTTC. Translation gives CASSPSGAGASHEQFF.

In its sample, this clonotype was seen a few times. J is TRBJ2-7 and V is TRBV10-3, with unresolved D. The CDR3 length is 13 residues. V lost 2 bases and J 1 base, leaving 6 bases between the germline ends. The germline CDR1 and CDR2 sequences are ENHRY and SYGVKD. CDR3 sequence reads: CAISEVVSYEQYF. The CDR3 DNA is TGTGCCATCAGTGAGGTGGTATCCTACGAGCAGTACTTC.

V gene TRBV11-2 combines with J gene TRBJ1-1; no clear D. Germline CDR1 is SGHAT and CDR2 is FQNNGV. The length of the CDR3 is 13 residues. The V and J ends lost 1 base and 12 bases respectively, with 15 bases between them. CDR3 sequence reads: CASSLVAGSETFF. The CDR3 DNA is TGTGCCAGCAGCTTAGTTGCGGGGTCGGAAACTTTCTTT.

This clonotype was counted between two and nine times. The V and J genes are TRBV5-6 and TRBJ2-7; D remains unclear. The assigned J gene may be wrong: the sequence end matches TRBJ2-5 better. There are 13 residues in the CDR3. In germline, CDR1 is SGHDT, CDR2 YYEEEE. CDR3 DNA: TGTGCCAGCAGCTTCTCGTCGGTGGAGACCCAGTACTTC. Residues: CASSFSSVETQYF.

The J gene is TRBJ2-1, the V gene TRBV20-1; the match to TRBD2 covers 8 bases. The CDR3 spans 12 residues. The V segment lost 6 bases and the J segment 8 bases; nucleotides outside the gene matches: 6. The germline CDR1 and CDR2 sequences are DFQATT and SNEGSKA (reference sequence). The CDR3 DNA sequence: TGCAGTGCAGCGGGAGATCGCGATGAGCAGTTCTTC. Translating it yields CSAAGDRDEQFF.